The rows below give T cell receptor beta chains drawn from one sample of a study of PD-L1 blockade in urothelial cancer. Clones were read by immunoSEQ multiplex PCR, and TCRdb kept only the in-frame ones, dropping some. The repertoire consists of 50,000 to 65,000 clones, with 75% to 90% occurring once and the leading ten covering 5.8%. The sample consisted of PBMCs, taken around atezolizumab (anti-PD-L1) treatment. Receptors were obtained from a man in his forties with urothelial cancer. Both conserved end residues are part of each CDR3. Fields, in order: D gene, J gene, V gene, clone size, CDR3 protein, CDR3 DNA. D genes are given only for firm matches. Only part of the rows carry a size: once, few, many, or a class if the clone is expanded.

d_gene: TRBD1; j_gene: TRBJ1-2; v_gene: TRBV7-9; abundance: -; CDR3aa: CASSSSGTGEYGYTF; CDR3nt: TGTGCCAGCAGCTCCTCCGGGACAGGCGAATATGGCTACACCTTC
d_gene: TRBD1; j_gene: TRBJ1-1; v_gene: TRBV5-4; abundance: -; CDR3aa: CASSSRQGANTEAFF; CDR3nt: TGTGCCAGCAGCTCCCGACAGGGGGCCAACACTGAAGCTTTCTTT
d_gene: TRBD1; j_gene: TRBJ1-5; v_gene: TRBV18; abundance: -; CDR3aa: CASSGTGGDQPQHF; CDR3nt: TGTGCCAGCTCCGGCACAGGGGGCGATCAGCCCCAGCATTTT
d_gene: -; j_gene: TRBJ1-1; v_gene: TRBV6-5; abundance: -; CDR3aa: CASRLGKALNTEAFF; CDR3nt: TGTGCCAGCAGACTCGGGAAGGCTCTGAACACTGAAGCTTTCTTT
d_gene: -; j_gene: TRBJ2-1; v_gene: TRBV10-1; abundance: -; CDR3aa: CASSESLGRDEQFF; CDR3nt: TGCGCCAGCAGTGAGTCCCTAGGGCGGGATGAGCAGTTCTTC
d_gene: TRBD1; j_gene: TRBJ1-3; v_gene: TRBV19; abundance: -; CDR3aa: CASSSRTGGRNTIYF; CDR3nt: TGTGCCAGTAGTTCCCGGACAGGTGGGCGGAACACCATATATTTT
d_gene: TRBD1; j_gene: TRBJ2-1; v_gene: TRBV14; abundance: once; CDR3aa: CASSQQTGTGGRYNEQFF; CDR3nt: TGTGCCAGCAGCCAACAAACCGGGACAGGGGGGAGGTACAATGAGCAGTTCTTC
d_gene: TRBD1; j_gene: TRBJ1-1; v_gene: TRBV7-9; abundance: once; CDR3aa: CASSRDREGTEAFF; CDR3nt: TGTGCCAGCAGCCGGGACAGGGAAGGCACTGAAGCTTTCTTT
d_gene: -; j_gene: TRBJ1-3; v_gene: TRBV28; abundance: few; CDR3aa: CASSFSISGNTIYF; CDR3nt: TGTGCCAGCAGTTTCTCTATCTCTGGAAACACCATATATTTT
d_gene: -; j_gene: TRBJ1-2; v_gene: TRBV6-1; abundance: -; CDR3aa: CASSATGTVYGYTF; CDR3nt: TGTGCCAGCAGTGCGACCGGGACTGTTTATGGCTACACCTTC
d_gene: -; j_gene: TRBJ2-1; v_gene: TRBV27; abundance: -; CDR3aa: CASNIGGVGEQFF; CDR3nt: TGTGCCAGCAATATAGGGGGGGTAGGTGAGCAGTTCTTC
d_gene: -; j_gene: TRBJ2-5; v_gene: TRBV28; abundance: -; CDR3aa: CASRTGSRGQETQYF; CDR3nt: TGTGCCAGCCGAACGGGGAGCCGGGGGCAAGAGACCCAGTACTTC
d_gene: TRBD2; j_gene: TRBJ2-1; v_gene: TRBV18; abundance: -; CDR3aa: CASSPGLARTPEQFF; CDR3nt: TGTGCCAGCTCACCAGGACTAGCTCGAACCCCTGAGCAGTTCTTC
d_gene: -; j_gene: TRBJ1-5; v_gene: TRBV28; abundance: once; CDR3aa: CASKENPNQPQHF; CDR3nt: TGTGCCAGCAAGGAGAACCCGAATCAGCCCCAGCATTTT
d_gene: -; j_gene: TRBJ2-2; v_gene: TRBV9; abundance: -; CDR3aa: CASSVKGLGELFF; CDR3nt: TGTGCCAGCAGCGTAAAAGGACTCGGGGAGCTGTTTTTT
d_gene: -; j_gene: TRBJ2-3; v_gene: TRBV9; abundance: -; CDR3aa: CASSVSWAGTDTQYF; CDR3nt: TGTGCCAGCAGCGTATCCTGGGCTGGCACAGATACGCAGTATTTT
d_gene: -; j_gene: TRBJ2-5; v_gene: TRBV11-2; abundance: -; CDR3aa: CASSSGGGVVETQYF; CDR3nt: TGTGCCAGCAGCTCCGGGGGTGGGGTCGTCGAGACCCAGTACTTC
d_gene: TRBD1; j_gene: TRBJ2-1; v_gene: TRBV10-2; abundance: -; CDR3aa: CASRQGKYNEQFF; CDR3nt: TGCGCCAGTCGACAGGGGAAATACAATGAGCAGTTCTTC
d_gene: TRBD2; j_gene: TRBJ2-7; v_gene: TRBV7-8; abundance: -; CDR3aa: CASSFGLAGHVEQYF; CDR3nt: TGTGCCAGCAGCTTTGGACTAGCGGGACACGTAGAGCAGTACTTC
d_gene: -; j_gene: TRBJ1-5; v_gene: TRBV28; abundance: -; CDR3aa: CASSLPQVNNQPQHF; CDR3nt: TGTGCCAGCAGTTTACCACAGGTCAACAATCAGCCCCAGCATTTT
d_gene: TRBD1; j_gene: TRBJ2-1; v_gene: TRBV7-6; abundance: -; CDR3aa: CASSPRDRGEQFF; CDR3nt: TGTGCCAGCAGCCCGCGCGACAGGGGTGAGCAGTTCTTC
d_gene: TRBD1; j_gene: TRBJ2-5; v_gene: TRBV5-1; abundance: -; CDR3aa: CASSQLGQGQETQYF; CDR3nt: TGCGCCAGCAGCCAGCTGGGACAGGGGCAAGAGACCCAGTACTTC
d_gene: -; j_gene: TRBJ1-1; v_gene: TRBV10-3; abundance: -; CDR3aa: CAISVGLKEEAFF; CDR3nt: TGTGCCATCAGTGTCGGTTTAAAAGAGGAAGCTTTCTTT
d_gene: -; j_gene: TRBJ1-4; v_gene: TRBV28; abundance: -; CDR3aa: CASSALESNEKLFF; CDR3nt: TGTGCCAGCAGTGCCCTAGAGAGTAATGAAAAACTGTTTTTT
d_gene: -; j_gene: TRBJ2-5; v_gene: TRBV7-9; abundance: -; CDR3aa: CASSDSKTQYF; CDR3nt: TGTGCCAGCAGCGATAGCAAGACCCAGTACTTC
d_gene: TRBD1; j_gene: TRBJ1-2; v_gene: TRBV5-4; abundance: -; CDR3aa: CASSSDRGNYGYTF; CDR3nt: TGTGCCAGCAGCTCGGACAGGGGAAACTATGGCTACACCTTC
d_gene: TRBD2; j_gene: TRBJ2-5; v_gene: TRBV14; abundance: -; CDR3aa: CASTGECRGAQYF; CDR3nt: TGTGCCAGCACCGGTGAATGCCGGGGGGCCCAGTACTTC
d_gene: -; j_gene: TRBJ1-1; v_gene: TRBV4-2; abundance: -; CDR3aa: CASSQAGTEAFF; CDR3nt: TGTGCCAGCAGCCAAGCAGGTACTGAAGCTTTCTTT
d_gene: -; j_gene: TRBJ2-7; v_gene: TRBV27; abundance: -; CDR3aa: CASSLTVYEQYF; CDR3nt: TGTGCCAGCAGTTTAACGGTCTACGAGCAGTACTTC
d_gene: TRBD1; j_gene: TRBJ2-7; v_gene: TRBV9; abundance: -; CDR3aa: CASSPRDRGSSYEQYF; CDR3nt: TGTGCCAGCAGCCCCAGGGACAGGGGTAGCTCCTACGAGCAGTACTTC
d_gene: TRBD1; j_gene: TRBJ1-5; v_gene: TRBV11-2; abundance: -; CDR3aa: CASSFGQGNQPQHF; CDR3nt: TGTGCCAGCAGCTTCGGACAGGGGAATCAGCCCCAGCATTTT
d_gene: -; j_gene: TRBJ2-7; v_gene: TRBV19; abundance: -; CDR3aa: CASSESGFRYEQYF; CDR3nt: TGTGCCAGTAGTGAATCCGGGTTCCGCTACGAGCAGTACTTC
d_gene: -; j_gene: TRBJ1-2; v_gene: TRBV4-1; abundance: -; CDR3aa: CASSQLALTGTYGYTF; CDR3nt: TGCGCCAGCAGCCAACTCGCCCTTACAGGCACCTATGGCTACACCTTC
d_gene: -; j_gene: TRBJ1-2; v_gene: TRBV5-1; abundance: few; CDR3aa: CASSREGEGYTF; CDR3nt: TGCGCCAGCAGCCGCGAGGGGGAGGGCTACACCTTC
d_gene: -; j_gene: TRBJ1-4; v_gene: TRBV5-5; abundance: -; CDR3aa: CASSPGLSNEKLFF; CDR3nt: TGTGCCAGCAGCCCCGGTTTGAGTAATGAAAAACTGTTTTTT
d_gene: -; j_gene: TRBJ2-7; v_gene: TRBV7-2; abundance: -; CDR3aa: CASSFRGRQSYEQYF; CDR3nt: TGTGCCAGCAGCTTTCGAGGGAGGCAATCCTACGAGCAGTACTTC
d_gene: -; j_gene: TRBJ1-5; v_gene: TRBV25-1; abundance: once; CDR3aa: CASSEQGPQPQHF; CDR3nt: TGTGCCAGCAGTGAGCAGGGTCCCCAGCCCCAGCATTTT
d_gene: -; j_gene: TRBJ1-1; v_gene: TRBV12-5; abundance: -; CDR3aa: CASRGDNTEAFF; CDR3nt: TGTGCTAGTCGCGGGGATAACACTGAAGCTTTCTTT
d_gene: TRBD2; j_gene: TRBJ2-5; v_gene: TRBV5-6; abundance: -; CDR3aa: CASSLGLGGIQETQYF; CDR3nt: TGTGCCAGCAGCTTGGGGTTGGGAGGGATCCAAGAGACCCAGTACTTC
d_gene: TRBD2; j_gene: TRBJ2-3; v_gene: TRBV5-1; abundance: -; CDR3aa: CASSLAVGRNRYF; CDR3nt: TGCGCCAGCAGCTTGGCGGTCGGGAGGAATCGGTATTTT
d_gene: -; j_gene: TRBJ1-2; v_gene: TRBV19; abundance: -; CDR3aa: CARGGGGYGYTF; CDR3nt: TGTGCCAGGGGGGGTGGGGGCTATGGCTACACCTTC
d_gene: TRBD2; j_gene: TRBJ2-1; v_gene: TRBV19; abundance: once; CDR3aa: CASSRLAGAPFGNEQFF; CDR3nt: TGTGCCAGTAGTAGACTAGCGGGAGCACCCTTTGGAAATGAGCAGTTCTTC
d_gene: -; j_gene: TRBJ2-2; v_gene: TRBV11-2; abundance: -; CDR3aa: CASSFAEDGELFF; CDR3nt: TGTGCCAGCAGCTTTGCGGAAGACGGGGAGCTGTTTTTT
d_gene: -; j_gene: TRBJ2-7; v_gene: TRBV7-7; abundance: -; CDR3aa: CASSSGGGVEQYF; CDR3nt: TGTGCTAGCAGCTCCGGAGGTGGGGTCGAGCAGTACTTC
d_gene: -; j_gene: TRBJ2-1; v_gene: TRBV15; abundance: -; CDR3aa: CATSRDSPSYNEQFF; CDR3nt: TGTGCCACCAGCAGAGATAGTCCCTCCTACAATGAGCAGTTCTTC
d_gene: -; j_gene: TRBJ2-4; v_gene: TRBV28; abundance: -; CDR3aa: CASSSRVELNIQYF; CDR3nt: TGTGCCAGCAGTTCCCGAGTGGAGCTAAACATTCAGTACTTC
d_gene: -; j_gene: TRBJ2-7; v_gene: TRBV11-2; abundance: -; CDR3aa: CASSGGTAGAYEQYF; CDR3nt: TGTGCCAGCAGCGGAGGGACAGCGGGGGCCTACGAGCAGTACTTC
d_gene: TRBD1; j_gene: TRBJ2-5; v_gene: TRBV19; abundance: -; CDR3aa: CASSMGTGRKTQYF; CDR3nt: TGTGCCAGTAGTATGGGGACAGGGAGGAAGACCCAGTACTTC
d_gene: -; j_gene: TRBJ2-2; v_gene: TRBV4-1; abundance: -; CDR3aa: CASSHPGTGELFF; CDR3nt: TGCGCCAGCAGCCACCCCGGCACCGGGGAGCTGTTTTTT
d_gene: TRBD1; j_gene: TRBJ2-7; v_gene: TRBV5-1; abundance: -; CDR3aa: CASSLGQGGGYEQYF; CDR3nt: TGCGCCAGCAGCTTGGGACAGGGTGGGGGTTACGAGCAGTACTTC
d_gene: TRBD2; j_gene: TRBJ2-7; v_gene: TRBV30; abundance: -; CDR3aa: CAWGPGLAGHEQYF; CDR3nt: TGTGCCTGGGGCCCGGGACTAGCGGGACATGAGCAGTACTTC
d_gene: -; j_gene: TRBJ1-1; v_gene: TRBV7-6; abundance: -; CDR3aa: CASSLSENTEAFF; CDR3nt: TGTGCCAGCAGCCTCAGTGAGAACACTGAAGCTTTCTTT
d_gene: TRBD2; j_gene: TRBJ2-1; v_gene: TRBV9; abundance: -; CDR3aa: CASSSRGTSGSIRNEQFF; CDR3nt: TGTGCCAGCAGCTCACGCGGGACTAGCGGGAGTATTCGGAATGAGCAGTTCTTC